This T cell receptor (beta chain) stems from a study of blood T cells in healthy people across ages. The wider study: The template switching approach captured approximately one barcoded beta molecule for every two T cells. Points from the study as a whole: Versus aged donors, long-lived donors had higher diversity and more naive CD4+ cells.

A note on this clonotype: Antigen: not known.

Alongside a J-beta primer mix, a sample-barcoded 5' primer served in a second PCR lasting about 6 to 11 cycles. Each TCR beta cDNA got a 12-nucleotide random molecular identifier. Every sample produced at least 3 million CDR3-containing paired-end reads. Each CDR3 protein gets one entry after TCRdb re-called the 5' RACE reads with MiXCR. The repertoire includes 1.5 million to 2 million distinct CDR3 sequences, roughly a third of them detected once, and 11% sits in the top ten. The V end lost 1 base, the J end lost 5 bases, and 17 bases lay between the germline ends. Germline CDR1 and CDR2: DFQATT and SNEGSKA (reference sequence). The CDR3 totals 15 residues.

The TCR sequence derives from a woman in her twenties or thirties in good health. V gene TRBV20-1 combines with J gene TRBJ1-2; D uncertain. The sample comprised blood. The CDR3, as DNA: TGCAGTGCTAGAGCTCCCATGGCAGTATCTTATGGCTACACCTTC. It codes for CSARAPMAVSYGYTF.